The 16 T cell receptor beta chains reported below all come from one sample, sequenced in a study of blood T cells in healthy people across ages (dated by TCRdb to the mid-2010s). Libraries were constructed by 5' RACE. TCRdb shows the sequencer as Illumina HiSeq 2500. The second PCR ran for about 6 to 12 cycles and used a J-beta primer mix along with a sample-barcoded 5' primer. Clones were called with MiXCR by TCRdb after fastp trimmed the public reads at Q25, and only in-frame beta chains were retained. Each entry is one CDR3 protein sequence, shown with its most common DNA and genes. The sample profile shows about 800,000 distinct CDR3 sequences; about 25% of them were found once. Together, the top ten hold 3.7% of the sample. The data were also submitted as part of a second study, on T cells of mothers and their children.

Sequenced: blood. The receptors were gathered from a boy aged 5-17 years in good health.

The chain couples TRBV5-1 to TRBJ2-6, with D hard to call. V lost 1 base, J lost 2 bases, and 4 bases lay in between. CDR3 length equals 14 residues. In germline, CDR1 is SGHRS, CDR2 YFSETQ. The CDR3 reads CASSLNAGANVLTF. CDR3 nucleotides: TGCGCCAGCAGCTTGAACGCTGGGGCCAACGTCCTGACTTTC.

The CDR3 coding sequence is TGTGCCAGCGGAACTAGCGGCTCTAGCACAGATACGCAGTATTTT. Translation gives CASGTSGSSTDTQYF. The chain carries TRBV2 and TRBJ2-3, with 8 bases lining up with TRBD2. Germline V CDR1 and CDR2: SNHLY, FYNNEI. The CDR3 is made up of 15 amino acids. Trimming cost V 8 bases and J 0 bases; bases outside gene matches: 7.

The chain joins TRBV19 to TRBJ2-5; 7 nucleotides match TRBD1. The V segment lost 4 bases and the J segment 11 bases; nucleotides outside the gene matches: 13. This CDR3 comprises 14 residues. CDR1 LNHDA and CDR2 SQIVND come from the germline V gene (reference sequence). The DNA for the CDR3 is TGTGCCAGTAGTAATAGACAGGGCTCCTACAAGCAGTACTTC. Translated, it gives CASSNRQGSYKQYF.

The chain employs TRBV20-1 and TRBJ2-1, with D perhaps matching TRBD1 (5 bases). The germline V gene has CDR1 DFQATT and CDR2 SNEGSKA (reference sequence). V lost 0 bases and J 10 bases, leaving 13 bases between the germline ends. This CDR3 comprises 13 residues. CDR3 in amino acids: CSARESGWGEQFF. CDR3 DNA sequence: TGCAGTGCTAGAGAGTCGGGCTGGGGCGAGCAGTTCTTC.

The chain carries TRBV10-3 and TRBJ2-5; D not certain. Per the germline V gene, CDR1 is ENHRY and CDR2 is SYGVKD. CDR3 size: 16 residues. The V and J ends lost 0 bases and 1 base respectively, with 12 bases between them. The chain's CDR3 is CAISESASRSQETQYF. The CDR3 coding sequence is TGTGCCATCAGTGAGTCTGCTAGTAGAAGCCAAGAGACCCAGTACTTC.

This sequence joins TRBV4-3 and TRBJ2-1; maybe TRBD2 (6 bases). CDR1 and CDR2 from the germline V gene are LGHNA and YSLEER. V was pared by 0 bases and J by 3 bases, with 12 bases between. The CDR3 extends over 16 amino acids. CDR3 DNA sequence: TGCGCCAGCAGCCAAGATCGGGGGATCTACTACAATGAGCAGTTCTTC. Protein product: CASSQDRGIYYNEQFF.

The gene calls are TRBV9 and TRBJ1-2; unclear D gene. The ends were cut back, 2 bases at V and 10 bases at J, with 15 bases in the middle. CDR1 SGDLS and CDR2 YYNGEE come from the germline V gene. The CDR3 has 13 residues. Here the CDR3 reads CASSVSNQADYTF. The DNA of the CDR3 is TGTGCCAGCAGCGTCTCCAATCAGGCGGACTACACCTTC.

The rearrangement links TRBV3-1 to TRBJ1-1, with D tentatively TRBD1 (5 bases). The CDR3 consists of 15 residues. Germline-derived CDR1 and CDR2 are LGHDT and YNNKEL (reference sequence). Trimming stripped 3 bases from V and 1 base from J, with 12 bases between. CDR3 in DNA: TGTGCCAGCAGCCAGCCTGACAGAAAGAACACTGAAGCTTTCTTT. Translating it yields CASSQPDRKNTEAFF.

This clonotype was picked up a small number of times. V usage is TRBV20-1 and J usage is TRBJ2-4; maybe TRBD2 (6 bases). V was pared by 3 bases and J by 5 bases, with 11 bases between. The CDR3 consists of 13 residues. The V gene's germline CDR1 is DFQATT and CDR2 SNEGSKA (reference sequence). CDR3 residues: CSARNSGENIQYF. In nucleotides, the CDR3 is TGCAGTGCTAGGAATAGCGGCGAAAACATTCAGTACTTC.

J is TRBJ2-1 and V is TRBV11-1; TRBD1 matches at 8 bases. The CDR3 totals 18 residues. Germline-derived CDR1 and CDR2 are SGHAT and FQDESV (reference sequence). With 5 bases clipped from V and 8 bases from J, the junction kept 20 bases outside the gene matches. CDR3 region: CASSPPSRVGRGRDEQFF. The CDR3 bases are TGTGCCAGCAGCCCCCCATCGCGGGTAGGCAGGGGGCGGGATGAGCAGTTCTTC.

The chain combines TRBV15 with TRBJ2-5; D unresolved. The tail of the sequence fits TRBJ2-1 better, so the J call may be wrong. Germline CDR1 LNHNV, CDR2 YYDKDF (reference sequence). The CDR3 loop spans 21 amino acids. CDR3 loop: CATSRDRDGYGSTNHGNEQFF. In DNA form, the CDR3 reads TGTGCCACCAGCAGAGATCGAGATGGGTATGGCAGCACAAACCACGGGAATGAGCAGTTCTTC.

J is TRBJ2-7 and V is TRBV20-1, with 7 bases lining up with TRBD2. V was pared by 0 bases and J by 9 bases, with 11 bases of the junction left unmatched. The germline gives CDR1 DFQATT, CDR2 SNEGSKA (reference sequence). This CDR3 is built from 14 residues. CDR3 residues: CSARDFPGRESQYF. As DNA, the CDR3 is TGCAGTGCTAGAGATTTCCCAGGGAGGGAGTCGCAGTACTTC.

V and J are TRBV20-1 and TRBJ2-5, with D possibly being TRBD2 (6 bases). Trimming cost V 0 bases and J 5 bases, with 10 bases left between them. The CDR3 is made up of 13 amino acids. The V gene's germline CDR1 is DFQATT and CDR2 SNEGSKA (reference sequence). CDR3 in amino acids: CSARDRREETQYF. For the CDR3, the DNA is TGCAGTGCTAGAGATCGCCGGGAGGAGACCCAGTACTTC.

The chain employs TRBV28 and TRBJ2-5; the D gene is possibly TRBD1 (6 bases). Trimming pared 2 bases from V and 2 bases from J, leaving 27 bases between. Germline CDR1 reads MDHEN; CDR2 reads SYDVKM. This CDR3 is built from 20 residues. CDR3 in DNA: TGTGCCAGCAGTTTAATGAGGAGAGGACAGACAGCACGTTCACAAGAGACCCAGTACTTC. The encoded protein is CASSLMRRGQTARSQETQYF. Supplemented by reference TRBV28 and TRBJ2-5, the full variable domain reads DVKVTQSSRYLVKRTGEKVFLECVQDMDHENMFWYRQDPGLGLRLIYFSYDVKMKEKGDIPEGYSVSREKKERFSLILESASTNQTSMYLCASSLMRRGQTARSQETQYFGPGTRLLVL.

The rearrangement joins TRBV29-1 to TRBJ2-7; 9 bases line up with TRBD2. Germline values: CDR1 SQVTM, CDR2 ANQGSEA. The CDR3 extends over 13 amino acids. V lost 7 bases to trimming and J lost 0 bases; unmatched junction nucleotides: 4. Written as DNA, the CDR3 is TGCAGCGCCGATAGCGGGAGCTCCTACGAGCAGTACTTC. It encodes CSADSGSSYEQYF.

The chain is built from TRBV7-8 and TRBJ1-6, with 11 bases matching TRBD1. Germline V gives CDR1 SGHVS, CDR2 FQNEAQ. This CDR3 has 15 residues. V shed 5 bases and J 8 bases; nucleotides not matched to a gene: 5. In DNA, the CDR3 is TGTGCCAGCAGCCTAGGGGGACAGGGGGATTCACCCCTCCACTTT. Residues: CASSLGGQGDSPLHF.